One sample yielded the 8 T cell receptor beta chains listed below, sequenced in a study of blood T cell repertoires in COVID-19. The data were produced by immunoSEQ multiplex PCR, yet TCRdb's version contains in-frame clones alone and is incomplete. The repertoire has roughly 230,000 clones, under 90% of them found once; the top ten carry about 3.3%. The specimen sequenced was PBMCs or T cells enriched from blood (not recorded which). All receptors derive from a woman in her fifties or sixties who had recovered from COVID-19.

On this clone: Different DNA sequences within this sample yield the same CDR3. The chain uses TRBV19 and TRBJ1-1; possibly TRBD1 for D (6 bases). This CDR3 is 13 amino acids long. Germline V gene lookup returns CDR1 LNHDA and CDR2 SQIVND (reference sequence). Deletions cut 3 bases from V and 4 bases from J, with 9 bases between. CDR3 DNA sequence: TGTGCCAGTAGTATCCAGGGGTCCACTGAAGCTTTCTTT. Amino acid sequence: CASSIQGSTEAFF.

The chain's CDR3 is CASSLQVEKLFF. In nucleotides, the CDR3 is TGTGCCAGCAGTTTACAGGTTGAAAAACTGTTTTTT. The chain combines TRBV12-3 or TRBV12-4 with TRBJ1-4, with D uncertain. The CDR3 runs 12 residues. Trimming pared 2 bases from V and 7 bases from J, leaving 5 bases between.

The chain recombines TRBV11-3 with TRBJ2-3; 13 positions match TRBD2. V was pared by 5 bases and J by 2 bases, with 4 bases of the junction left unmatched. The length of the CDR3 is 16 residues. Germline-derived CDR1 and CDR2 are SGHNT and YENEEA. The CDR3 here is CASSRGLAGDTDTQYF. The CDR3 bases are TGTGCCAGCAGCCGAGGACTAGCGGGAGACACAGATACGCAGTATTTT.

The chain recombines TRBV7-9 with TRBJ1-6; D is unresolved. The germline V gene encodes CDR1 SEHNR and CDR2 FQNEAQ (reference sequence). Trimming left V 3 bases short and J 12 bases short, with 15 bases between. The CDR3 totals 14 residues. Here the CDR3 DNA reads TGTGCCAGCAGCTTCGTTTCCGGGGATCGACCCCTCCACTTT. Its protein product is CASSFVSGDRPLHF.

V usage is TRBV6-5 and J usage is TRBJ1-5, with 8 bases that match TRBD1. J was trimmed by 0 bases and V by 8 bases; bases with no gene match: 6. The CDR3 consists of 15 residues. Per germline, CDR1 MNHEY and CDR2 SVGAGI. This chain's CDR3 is CASRTGPYSNQPQHF. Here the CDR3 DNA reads TGTGCCAGCCGGACAGGGCCGTATAGCAATCAGCCCCAGCATTTT.

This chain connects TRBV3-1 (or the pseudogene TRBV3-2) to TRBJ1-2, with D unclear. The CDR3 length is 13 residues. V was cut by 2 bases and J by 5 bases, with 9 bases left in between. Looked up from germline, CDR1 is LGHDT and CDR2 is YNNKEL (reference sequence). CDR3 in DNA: TGTGCCAGCAGCCAACCTGAGGTTTATGGCTACACCTTC. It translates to CASSQPEVYGYTF.

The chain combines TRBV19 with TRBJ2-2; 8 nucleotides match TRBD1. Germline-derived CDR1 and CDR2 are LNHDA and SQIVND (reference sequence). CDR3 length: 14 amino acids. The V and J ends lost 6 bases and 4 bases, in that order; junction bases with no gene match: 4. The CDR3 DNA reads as TGTGCCAGTAGCCAGGGGGCGGTCACCGGGGAGCTGTTTTTT. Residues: CASSQGAVTGELFF.

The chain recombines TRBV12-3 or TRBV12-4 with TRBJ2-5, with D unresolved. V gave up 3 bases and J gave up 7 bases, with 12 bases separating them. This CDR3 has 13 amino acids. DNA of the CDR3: TGTGCCAGCAGTTTTCAGGTCTCGACGACCCAGTACTTC. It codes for CASSFQVSTTQYF.